This entry concerns a single T cell receptor (beta chain). Its antigen remains unidentified. Base qualities were left out, and no much larger clone turns up one base away. This entry belongs to a study of cytomegalovirus exposure and HLA in healthy donors (dated by TCRdb to 2017 to 2019). Concerning the study at large: The 550 to 750 repertoires of the first cohort and the 95 to 150 validation repertoires were produced on the same platform, according to a later analysis. The study aimed to test whether signatures of past pathogen exposure could be identified by cataloging public T cell receptors. In addition to the first cohort of 666 subjects, a separate validation cohort of approximately 130 different subjects was used. To predict cytomegalovirus infection status, the study combined high-throughput TCR immunosequencing, statistical association of individual TCRs with disease status, and machine learning.

The donors were included in the validation cohort of some 120 subjects, a group kept apart from the approximately 700-subject first cohort. What the work shows at the level of the full study, not this receptor alone: Across donors, most TCR sequences were observed very rarely, whereas some public TCRs were present in many individuals. According to the authors, the approach could potentially be generalized to other disease states and immunological phenotypes. Of the cluster scores, around 95% were above 0 in a later analysis, which found that TCRs clustered in the first cohort also tended to co-occur in the 110 or so validation repertoires. Three of the identified cytomegalovirus-associated TCR beta chains were confirmed in vitro to be specific for cytomegalovirus antigens. A later analysis had no HLA typing for the validation cohort, so co-occurrence there was scored across all 110 or so repertoires. Cytomegalovirus status was reported to be diagnosed by the classifier with high specificity and sensitivity in both the original and validation cohorts. A total of 164 TCR beta chains were listed by the study as associated with cytomegalovirus.

Library preparation used the immunoSEQ multiplex PCR assay. As for the authors' bioinformatics: A statistical classification framework was built to diagnose cytomegalovirus status from the catalog of TCR beta chain sequences. In TCRdb, the immuneACCESS table is reduced to in-frame sequences with V and J assigned. These tables do not hold every clone; where another copy was compared, an unresolved V gene accounts for under half, and the others remain unexplained. The V and J calls and clone size come from that table; D and trimming were worked out from the DNA. Within this sample are about 72,000 clones, with 94% of them counted one time only. Jointly, the top ten make up 1.5% to 2% of the sample. Germline trimming amounts to 1 base on V and 4 bases on J, with 4 as the count of junction bases outside the gene matches. Including the terminal cysteine and phenylalanine, the CDR3 comprises 16 residues. Only the CDR3 region is kept as DNA, spanning 48 bases read in frame from base 1. CDR1 SEHNR and CDR2 FQNEAQ are derived from the germline V gene (reference sequence).

The receptor was derived from a woman under 30 in good health and CMV-seropositive. The sequenced sample was PBMCs. The chain joins TRBV7-9 to TRBJ2-1, with 10 bases in between that match TRBD2. Here the CDR3 is given as CASSLVVAGGYNEQFF. At the DNA level, the sequence is TGTGCCAGCAGCTTAGTAGTAGCGGGAGGATACAATGAGCAGTTCTTC. Where the CDR3 stops, the reference TRBV7-9 and TRBJ2-1 genes take over; the full variable domain is DTGVSQNPRHKITKRGQNVTFRCDPISEHNRLYWYRQTLGQGPEFLTYFQNEAQLEKSRLLSDRFSAERPKGSFSTLEIQRTEQGDSAMYLCASSLVVAGGYNEQFFGPGTRLTVL.